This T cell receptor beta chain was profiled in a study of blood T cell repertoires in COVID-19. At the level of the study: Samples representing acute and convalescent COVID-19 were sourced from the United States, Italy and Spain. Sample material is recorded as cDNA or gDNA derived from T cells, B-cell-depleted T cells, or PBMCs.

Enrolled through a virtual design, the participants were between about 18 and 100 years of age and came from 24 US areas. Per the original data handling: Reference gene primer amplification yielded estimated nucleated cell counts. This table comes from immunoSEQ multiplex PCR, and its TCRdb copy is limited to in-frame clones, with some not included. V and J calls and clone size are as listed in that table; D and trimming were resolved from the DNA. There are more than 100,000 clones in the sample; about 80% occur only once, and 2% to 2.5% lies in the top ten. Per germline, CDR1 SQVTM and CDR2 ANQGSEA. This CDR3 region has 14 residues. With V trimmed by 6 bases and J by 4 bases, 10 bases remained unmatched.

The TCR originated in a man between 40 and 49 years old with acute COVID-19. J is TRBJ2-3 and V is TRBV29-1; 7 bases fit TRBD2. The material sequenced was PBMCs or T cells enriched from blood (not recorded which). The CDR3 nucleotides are TGCAGCGTGGTGGCGGGGGTTCTCCCAGATACGCAGTATTTT. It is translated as CSVVAGVLPDTQYF.